This T cell receptor (beta chain) comes out of a study of T cell repertoires in cytomegalovirus infection. Study-level background: Epitope selection comprised recently identified HLA-C-restricted CMV epitopes and well-studied HLA-B-restricted CMV epitopes. Public TCR beta signatures indicated both CMV infection and matching HLA type.

Each CDR3 protein is one row after TCRdb ran MiXCR on the reads. The table has approximately 500,000 distinct CDR3 sequences, 30% to 40% seen once. As concerns this clonotype: Its target is not known.

The CDR3 runs 16 residues. The V gene's germline CDR1 is ENHRY and CDR2 SYGVKD. The V gene end was trimmed by 4 bases and the J gene end by 5 bases; junction bases not matched to a gene: 12. V gene TRBV10-3 combines with J gene TRBJ1-1; 8 nucleotides line up with TRBD1. The sample here was cultured PBMCs, taken from culture after CMV antigen stimulation. The sequence derives from a human donor in good health (CMV status not recorded). Some clones in this sample may be carry-over from other donors' samples. In DNA, the CDR3 is TGTGCCATCAGTGGGGGGCAGGGGGCGCTCAGGACTGAAGCTTTCTTT. Its protein is CAISGGQGALRTEAFF.